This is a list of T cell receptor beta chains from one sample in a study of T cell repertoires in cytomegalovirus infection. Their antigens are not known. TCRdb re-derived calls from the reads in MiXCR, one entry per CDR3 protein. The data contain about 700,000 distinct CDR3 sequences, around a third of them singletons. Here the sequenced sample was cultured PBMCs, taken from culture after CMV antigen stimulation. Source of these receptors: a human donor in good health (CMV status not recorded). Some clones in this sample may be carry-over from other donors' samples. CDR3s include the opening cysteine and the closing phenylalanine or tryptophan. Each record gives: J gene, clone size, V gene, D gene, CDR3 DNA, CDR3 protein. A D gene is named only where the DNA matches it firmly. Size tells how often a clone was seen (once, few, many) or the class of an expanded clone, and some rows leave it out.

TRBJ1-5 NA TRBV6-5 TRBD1 TGTGCCAGCAGTCCTAACAGGGGCGGGCAGCCCCAGCATTTT CASSPNRGGQPQHF
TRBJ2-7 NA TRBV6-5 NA TGTGCCAGCAGAGTCGCCACAGGCGCGGGCTACGAGCAGTACTTC CASRVATGAGYEQYF
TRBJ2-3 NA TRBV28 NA TGTGCCAGCAAGGAACGGGGGACCAGGAGTAATAGCACAGATACGCAGTATTTT CASKERGTRSNSTDTQYF
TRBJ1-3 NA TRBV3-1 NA TGTGCCAGCAGCCGGGCCAGCGCTTGGACTGGAAACACCATATATTTT CASSRASAWTGNTIYF
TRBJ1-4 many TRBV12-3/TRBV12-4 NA TGTGCCAGCAGCCTACGGGTAGGGGGTGAAAAACTGTTTTTT CASSLRVGGEKLFF
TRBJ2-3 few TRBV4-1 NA TGCGCCAGCAGCCAAGTAGGGCCACAAAGCGCAGATACGCAGTATTTT CASSQVGPQSADTQYF
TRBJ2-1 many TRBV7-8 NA TGTGCCAGCAGCTTAGATTTGGGACTGGGCCTGGGGAATGAGCAGTTCTTC CASSLDLGLGLGNEQFF
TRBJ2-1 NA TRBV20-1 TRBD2 TGCAGTGCAGAACTAGCGGGAGGGCGGAATGAGCAGTTCTTC CSAELAGGRNEQFF
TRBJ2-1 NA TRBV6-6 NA TGTGCCAGCACCCGAGGGGCAGGACCTTACAATGAGCAGTTCTTC CASTRGAGPYNEQFF
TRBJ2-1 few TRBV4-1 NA TGCGCCAGCAGCCAAGTACCTCGGACTAACTACAATGAGCAGTTCTTC CASSQVPRTNYNEQFF
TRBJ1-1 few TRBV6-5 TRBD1 TGTGCCAGCAGTCCGACAGGGAACAGGCTTTTGAACACTGAAGCTTTCTTT CASSPTGNRLLNTEAFF